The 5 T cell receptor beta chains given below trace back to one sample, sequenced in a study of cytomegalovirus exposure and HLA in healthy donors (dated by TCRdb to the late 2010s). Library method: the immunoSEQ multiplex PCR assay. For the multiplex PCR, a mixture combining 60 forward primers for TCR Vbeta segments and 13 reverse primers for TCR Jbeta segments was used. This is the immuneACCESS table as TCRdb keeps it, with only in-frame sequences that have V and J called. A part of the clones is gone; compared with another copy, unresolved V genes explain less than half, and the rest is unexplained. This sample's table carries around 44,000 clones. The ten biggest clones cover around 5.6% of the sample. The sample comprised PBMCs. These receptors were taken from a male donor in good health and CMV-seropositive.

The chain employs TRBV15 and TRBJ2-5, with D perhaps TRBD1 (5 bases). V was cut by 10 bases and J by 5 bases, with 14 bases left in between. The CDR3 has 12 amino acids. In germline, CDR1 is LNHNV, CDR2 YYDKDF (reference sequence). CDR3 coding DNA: TGTGCCAGCAAGGGGCAGGTGGAGACCCAGTACTTC. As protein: CASKGQVETQYF.

CDR3 sequence (DNA): TGCAGCGAGGCGGTTGCGGATACGCAGTATTTT. Translating gives CSEAVADTQYF. The J gene is TRBJ2-3, the V gene TRBV29-1; no definite D call. V lost 7 bases and J lost 6, with 11 bases in between. Germline CDR1 SQVTM, CDR2 ANQGSEA. CDR3 length: 11 residues.

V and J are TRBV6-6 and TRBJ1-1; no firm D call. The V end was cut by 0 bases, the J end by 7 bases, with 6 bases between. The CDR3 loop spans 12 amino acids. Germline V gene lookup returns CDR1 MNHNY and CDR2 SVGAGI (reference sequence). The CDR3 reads CASSYSSYEAFF. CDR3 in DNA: TGTGCCAGCAGTTACTCCTCCTATGAAGCTTTCTTT.

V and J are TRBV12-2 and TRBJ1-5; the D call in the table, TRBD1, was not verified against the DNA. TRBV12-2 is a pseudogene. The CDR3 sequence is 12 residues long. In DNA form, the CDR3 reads TGTGCAAGTCGCTTACCTACAGGTCTGTTCCATTTT. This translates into CASRLPTGLFHF.

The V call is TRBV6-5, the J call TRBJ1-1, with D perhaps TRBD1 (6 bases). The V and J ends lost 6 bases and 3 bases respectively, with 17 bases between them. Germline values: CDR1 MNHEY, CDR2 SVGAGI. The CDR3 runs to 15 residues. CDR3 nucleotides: TGTGCCAGCAGCCATGGGGGCGCATTGGACACTGAAGCTTTCTTT. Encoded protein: CASSHGGALDTEAFF.